The 15 T cell receptor beta chains listed next were all sequenced from one sample in a study of blood T cells in healthy people across ages. The second PCR ran about 6 to 11 cycles with a sample-barcoded 5' primer and J-beta primers. TCRdb re-called the 5' RACE reads through MiXCR, storing one row per CDR3 protein. The data show some 1,500,000 distinct CDR3 sequences, approximately 43% seen once. Sequencing used blood. All receptors derive from a young woman in good health.

The chain has TRBV15 and TRBJ2-7; 7 bases line up with TRBD1. Germline lookup yields CDR1 LNHNV and CDR2 YYDKDF (reference sequence). The CDR3 extends over 14 amino acids. Trimming took 3 bases from V and 2 from J; bases not matched to a gene: 4. CDR3 in amino acids: CATSRDRYTYEQYF. The CDR3 region has the DNA TGTGCCACCAGCAGGGACAGGTATACCTACGAGCAGTACTTC.

The CDR3: CASSRRVAYEQYF. The CDR3 region has the DNA TGTGCCAGCAGCCGGCGGGTGGCCTACGAGCAGTACTTC. This chain connects TRBV7-9 to TRBJ2-7; a possible D gene is TRBD2 (5 bases). Trimming removed 5 bases at V and 2 bases at J, with 10 bases between. The CDR3 consists of 13 residues. Germline assignment: CDR1 SEHNR and CDR2 FQNEAQ (reference sequence).

On this clonotype itself: At one boundary the junction diverges from the germline segment, which might be a read error. The chain links TRBV7-2 to TRBJ2-1, with 7 bases matching TRBD2. The CDR3 loop spans 16 amino acids. Germline V gene data show CDR1 as SGHTA and CDR2 as FQGNSA. This CDR3 is CASSLLAANSYKEQFF. The CDR3 coding sequence is TGTGCCAGCAGTCTGCTAGCGGCTAATTCCTACAAGGAGCAGTTCTTC. Based on the CDR3 plus reference TRBV7-2 and TRBJ2-1, the full variable domain is GAGVSQSPSNKVTEKGKDVELRCDPISGHTALYWYRQSLGQGLEFLIYFQGNSAPDKSGLPSDRFSAERTGGSVSTLTIQRTQQEDSAVYLCASSLLAANSYKEQFFGPGTRLTVL.

The chain employs TRBV9 and TRBJ2-7; 10 bases fit TRBD2. The DNA end is a closer match to TRBJ2-5, so the J assignment may be wrong. This CDR3 spans 15 amino acids. The germline V gene encodes CDR1 SGDLS and CDR2 YYNGEE. The CDR3 DNA reads TGTGCCAGCACTGGAGTAGCGGGGGGTGGAGAGACCCAGTACTTC. This codes for CASTGVAGGGETQYF.

J is TRBJ1-2 and V is TRBV29-1; D gene ambiguous. The CDR3 runs to 15 residues. The V and J ends lost 4 bases and 4 bases respectively, with 19 bases between them. Germline-derived CDR1 and CDR2 are SQVTM and ANQGSEA. CDR3 DNA sequence: TGCAGCGTTGTGGACCCAGACACTCCTCCCTATGGCTACACCTTC. Amino acid sequence: CSVVDPDTPPYGYTF.

The genes are TRBV10-3 and TRBJ1-5, with D possibly being TRBD1 (6 bases). Trimming stripped 7 bases from V and 8 bases from J, with 18 bases between. The CDR3 has 14 residues. Germline V gene sequence: CDR1 ENHRY, CDR2 SYGVKD. CDR3 nucleotides: TGTGCCATCAACAGGGACGTGGGTACTGAGCCCCAGCATTTT. Translating gives CAINRDVGTEPQHF.

This clonotype has a single count. This sequence joins TRBV6-1 and TRBJ2-7; D may be TRBD2 (6 bases). Germline-derived CDR1 and CDR2 are MNHNS and SASEGT. The ends were cut back, 5 bases at V and 7 bases at J, with 18 bases in the middle. This CDR3 region has 14 residues. CDR3 nucleotides: TGTGCCAGCAGTAGACTAGTAATGGGCGATGAGCAGTACTTC. Its protein is CASSRLVMGDEQYF.

The rearrangement uses TRBV6-5 and TRBJ2-3; D call uncertain. V was cut by 2 bases and J by 2 bases, with 8 bases left in between. This CDR3 spans 14 amino acids. Germline CDR1 reads MNHEY; CDR2 reads SVGAGI. The CDR3 reads CASSYMAATDTQYF. CDR3 coding DNA: TGTGCCAGCAGTTACATGGCGGCCACAGATACGCAGTATTTT.

J is TRBJ2-1 and V is TRBV7-9, with 8 bases fitting TRBD2. The V and J ends lost 2 bases and 13 bases, in that order; junction bases with no gene match: 16. The CDR3 loop spans 16 amino acids. CDR1 is SEHNR, CDR2 FQNEAQ, per germline (reference sequence). The CDR3 DNA reads TGTGCCAGCAGCTTAATTCCAGCGGGGGTCCAAGAGACCCAGTTCTTC. Translating gives CASSLIPAGVQETQFF. The full variable domain, completed using reference TRBV7-9 and TRBJ2-1, is DTGVSQNPRHKITKRGQNVTFRCDPISEHNRLYWYRQTLGQGPEFLTYFQNEAQLEKSRLLSDRFSAERPKGSFSTLEIQRTEQGDSAMYLCASSLIPAGVQETQFFGPGTRLTVL.

V and J are TRBV20-1 and TRBJ2-7, with 7 bases identical to TRBD2. This CDR3 comprises 12 residues. V shed 6 bases and J 3 bases; nucleotides not matched to a gene: 5. Germline CDR1 is DFQATT and CDR2 is SNEGSKA (reference sequence). The CDR3 here is CSAGEGNYEQYF. The CDR3 coding sequence is TGCAGTGCAGGGGAGGGCAACTACGAGCAGTACTTC.

This clonotype was picked up a small number of times. J is TRBJ2-3 and V is TRBV27; 9 positions agree with TRBD1. There are 14 residues in the CDR3. Losses at the gene ends were 5 bases for V and 7 bases for J; bases not matched to a gene: 7. CDR1 and CDR2 from the germline V gene are MNHEY and SMNVEV (reference sequence). The CDR3 is CASSVTGGAYTQYF. CDR3 sequence (DNA): TGTGCCAGCAGTGTCACAGGGGGCGCGTATACGCAGTATTTT.

Notes on this clonotype: The CDR3 end shows no conserved phenylalanine or tryptophan, and so a read error is likely. V is TRBV2 and J is TRBJ2-3; possibly TRBD1 for D (5 bases). This CDR3 region has 15 residues. Germline V gives CDR1 SNHLY, CDR2 FYNNEI. The DNA of the CDR3 is TGTGCCAGCAGTGCCATCCACCAGGGCACAGATGCGCAGTATCTT. Its protein product is CASSAIHQGTDAQYL.

This clonotype has only one observation. The genes are TRBV9 and TRBJ2-3; 7 nucleotides align to TRBD1. Germline-derived CDR1 and CDR2 are SGDLS and YYNGEE. V lost 0 bases, J lost 1 base, and 5 bases stayed unmatched. The CDR3 runs 16 residues. CDR3 in amino acids: CASSVERGGGTDTQYF. The CDR3 bases are TGTGCCAGCAGCGTAGAGAGAGGGGGCGGCACAGATACGCAGTATTTT.

As concerns this clonotype: At one of its ends the junction is not consistent with the germline gene, which may arise from a read error. The chain couples TRBV28 to TRBJ1-1, with 7 positions matching TRBD1. The germline V gene has CDR1 MDHEN and CDR2 SYDVKM. The CDR3 runs 17 residues. CDR3 loop: CASSVWTGGGMNTEAFF. CDR3 bases: TGTGCCAGCAGTGTATGGACAGGAGGTGGGATGAACACTGAAGCTTTCTTT.

This clonotype was recorded at least ten times. This chain links TRBV5-1 with TRBJ1-1, with D possibly TRBD1 on 6 matching bases. CDR1 SGHRS and CDR2 YFSETQ come from the germline V gene. V was pared by 1 base and J by 0 bases, with 10 bases between. The CDR3 runs to 15 residues. This CDR3 is CASSLTGPLNTEAFF. CDR3 DNA sequence: TGCGCCAGCAGCTTGACAGGGCCCCTGAACACTGAAGCTTTCTTT.